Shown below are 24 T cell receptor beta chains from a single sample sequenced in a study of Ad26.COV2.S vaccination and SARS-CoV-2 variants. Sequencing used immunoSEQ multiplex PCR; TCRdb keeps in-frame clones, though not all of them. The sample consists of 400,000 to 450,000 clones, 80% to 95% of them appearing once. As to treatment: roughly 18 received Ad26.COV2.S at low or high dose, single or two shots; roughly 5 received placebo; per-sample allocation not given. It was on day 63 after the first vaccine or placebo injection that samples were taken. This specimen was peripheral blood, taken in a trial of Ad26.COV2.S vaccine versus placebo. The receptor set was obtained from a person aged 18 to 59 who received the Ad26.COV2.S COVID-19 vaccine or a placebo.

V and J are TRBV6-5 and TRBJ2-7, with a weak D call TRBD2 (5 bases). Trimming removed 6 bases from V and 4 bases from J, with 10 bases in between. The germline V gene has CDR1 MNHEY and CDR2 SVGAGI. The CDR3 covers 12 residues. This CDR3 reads CASRGSGYEQYF. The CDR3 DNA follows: TGTGCCAGCAGGGGGAGTGGGTACGAGCAGTACTTC.

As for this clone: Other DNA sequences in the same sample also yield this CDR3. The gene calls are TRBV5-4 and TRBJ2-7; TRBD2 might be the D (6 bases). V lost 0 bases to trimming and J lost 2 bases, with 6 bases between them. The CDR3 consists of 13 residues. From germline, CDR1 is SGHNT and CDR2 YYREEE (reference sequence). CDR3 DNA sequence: TGTGCCAGCAGCTTGGGCGGGACCTACGAGCAGTACTTC. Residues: CASSLGGTYEQYF. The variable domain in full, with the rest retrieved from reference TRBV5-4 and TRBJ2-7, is ETGVTQSPTHLIKTRGQQVTLRCSSQSGHNTVSWYQQALGQGPQFIFQYYREEENGRGNFPPRFSGLQFPNYSSELNVNALELDDSALYLCASSLGGTYEQYFGPGTRLTVT.

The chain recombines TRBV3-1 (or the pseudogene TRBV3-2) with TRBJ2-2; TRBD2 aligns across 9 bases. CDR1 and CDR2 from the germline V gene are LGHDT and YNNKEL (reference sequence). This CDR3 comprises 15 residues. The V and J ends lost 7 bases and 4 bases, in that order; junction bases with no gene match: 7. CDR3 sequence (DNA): TGTGCCAGCACCCCAGGACTAGCGACCACCGGGGAGCTGTTTTTT. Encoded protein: CASTPGLATTGELFF.

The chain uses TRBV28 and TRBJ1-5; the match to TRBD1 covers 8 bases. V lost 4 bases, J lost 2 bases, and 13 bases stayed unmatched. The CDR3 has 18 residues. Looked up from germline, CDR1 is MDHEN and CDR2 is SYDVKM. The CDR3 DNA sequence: TGTGCCAGCAGTTCCGACAGGGGTTTTTCGTTTGGCAATCAGCCCCAGCATTTT. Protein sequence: CASSSDRGFSFGNQPQHF. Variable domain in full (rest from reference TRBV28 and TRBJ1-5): DVKVTQSSRYLVKRTGEKVFLECVQDMDHENMFWYRQDPGLGLRLIYFSYDVKMKEKGDIPEGYSVSREKKERFSLILESASTNQTSMYLCASSSDRGFSFGNQPQHFGDGTRLSIL.

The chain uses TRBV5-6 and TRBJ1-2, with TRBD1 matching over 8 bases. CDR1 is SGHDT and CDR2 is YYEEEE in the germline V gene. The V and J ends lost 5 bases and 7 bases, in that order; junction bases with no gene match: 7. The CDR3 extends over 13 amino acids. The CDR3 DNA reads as TGTGCCAGCAGGACCGACAGGGGTGGTGGCTACACCTTC. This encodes CASRTDRGGGYTF.

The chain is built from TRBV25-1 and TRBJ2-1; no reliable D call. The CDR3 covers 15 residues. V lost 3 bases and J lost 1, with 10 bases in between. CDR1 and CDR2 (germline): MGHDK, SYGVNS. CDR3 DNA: TGTGCCAGCAGTGACCAGGTGCGGTCCTACAATGAGCAGTTCTTC. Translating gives CASSDQVRSYNEQFF.

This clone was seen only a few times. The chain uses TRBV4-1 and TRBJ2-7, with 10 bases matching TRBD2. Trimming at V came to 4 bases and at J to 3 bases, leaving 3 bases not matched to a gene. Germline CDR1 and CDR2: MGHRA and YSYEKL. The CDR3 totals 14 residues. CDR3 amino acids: CASSRTSGNYEQYF. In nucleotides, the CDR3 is TGCGCCAGCAGCCGGACTAGCGGAAACTACGAGCAGTACTTC.

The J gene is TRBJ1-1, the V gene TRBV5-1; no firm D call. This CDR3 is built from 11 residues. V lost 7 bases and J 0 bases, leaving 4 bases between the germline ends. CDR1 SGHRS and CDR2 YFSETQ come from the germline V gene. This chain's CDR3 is CASRMNTEAFF. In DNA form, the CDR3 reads TGCGCCAGCCGAATGAACACTGAAGCTTTCTTT.

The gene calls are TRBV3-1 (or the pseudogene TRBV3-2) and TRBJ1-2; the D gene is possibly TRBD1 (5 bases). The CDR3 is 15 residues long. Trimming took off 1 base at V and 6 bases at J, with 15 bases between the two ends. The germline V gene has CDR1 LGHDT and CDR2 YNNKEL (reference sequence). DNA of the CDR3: TGTGCCAGCAGCCAAGTATCGTGGGGGGACGATGGCTACACCTTC. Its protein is CASSQVSWGDDGYTF.

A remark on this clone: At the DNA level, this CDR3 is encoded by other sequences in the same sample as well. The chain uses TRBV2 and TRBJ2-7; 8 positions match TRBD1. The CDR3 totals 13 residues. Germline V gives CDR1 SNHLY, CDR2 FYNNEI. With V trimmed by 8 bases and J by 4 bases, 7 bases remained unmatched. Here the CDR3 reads CASSGQGFYEQYF. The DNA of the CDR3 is TGTGCCAGCTCTGGACAGGGATTTTACGAGCAGTACTTC.

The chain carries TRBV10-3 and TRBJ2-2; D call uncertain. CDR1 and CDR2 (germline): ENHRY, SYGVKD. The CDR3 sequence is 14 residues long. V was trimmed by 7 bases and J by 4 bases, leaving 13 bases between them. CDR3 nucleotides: TGTGCCATCACACGGGCGCCGGGCACCGGGGAGCTGTTTTTT. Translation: CAITRAPGTGELFF.

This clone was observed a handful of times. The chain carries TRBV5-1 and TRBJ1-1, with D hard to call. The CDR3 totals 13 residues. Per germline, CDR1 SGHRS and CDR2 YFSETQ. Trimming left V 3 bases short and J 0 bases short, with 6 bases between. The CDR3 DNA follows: TGCGCCAGCAGCTCCTTAATGAACACTGAAGCTTTCTTT. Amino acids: CASSSLMNTEAFF.

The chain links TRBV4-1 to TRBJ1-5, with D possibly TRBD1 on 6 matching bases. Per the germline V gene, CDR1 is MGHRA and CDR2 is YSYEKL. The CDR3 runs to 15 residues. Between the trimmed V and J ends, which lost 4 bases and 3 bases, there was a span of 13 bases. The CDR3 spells CASSPRGQNNQPQHF. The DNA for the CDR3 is TGCGCCAGCAGCCCTAGAGGACAGAACAATCAGCCCCAGCATTTT.

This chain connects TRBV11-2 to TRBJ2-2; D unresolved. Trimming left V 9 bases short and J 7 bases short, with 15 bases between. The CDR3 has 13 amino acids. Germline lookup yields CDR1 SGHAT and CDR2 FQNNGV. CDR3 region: CASCPSRDGELFF. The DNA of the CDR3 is TGTGCCAGTTGCCCGTCTAGGGACGGGGAGCTGTTTTTT.

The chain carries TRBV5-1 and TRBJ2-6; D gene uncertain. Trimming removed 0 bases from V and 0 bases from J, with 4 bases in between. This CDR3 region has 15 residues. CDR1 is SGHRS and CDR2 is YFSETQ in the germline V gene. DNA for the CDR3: TGCGCCAGCAGCTTGGACCTCTCTGGGGCCAACGTCCTGACTTTC. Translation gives CASSLDLSGANVLTF.

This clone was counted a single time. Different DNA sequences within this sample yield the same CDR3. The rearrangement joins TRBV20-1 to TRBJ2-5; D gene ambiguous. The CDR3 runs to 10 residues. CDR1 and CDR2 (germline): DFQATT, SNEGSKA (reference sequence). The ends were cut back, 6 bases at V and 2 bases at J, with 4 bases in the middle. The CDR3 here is CSAQQETQYF. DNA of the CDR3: TGCAGTGCCCAACAAGAGACCCAGTACTTC.

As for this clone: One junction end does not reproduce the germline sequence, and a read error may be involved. CDR3 DNA: TGCGACAGGGGTTCTTCCTACAATGAGCAGTTCTTC. It codes for CDRGSSYNEQFF. The chain joins TRBV6-5 to TRBJ2-1; TRBD1 matches at 8 bases. Germline loops: CDR1 MNHEY, CDR2 SVGAGI. The CDR3 spans 12 residues.

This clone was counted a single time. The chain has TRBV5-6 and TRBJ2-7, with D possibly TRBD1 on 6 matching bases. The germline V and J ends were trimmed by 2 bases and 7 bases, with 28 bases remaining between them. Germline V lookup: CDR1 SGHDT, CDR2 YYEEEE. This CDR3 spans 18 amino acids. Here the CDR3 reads CASSLGQRTVPRKGEQYF. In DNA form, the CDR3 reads TGTGCCAGCAGCTTAGGACAGCGGACCGTGCCAAGGAAAGGGGAGCAGTACTTC.

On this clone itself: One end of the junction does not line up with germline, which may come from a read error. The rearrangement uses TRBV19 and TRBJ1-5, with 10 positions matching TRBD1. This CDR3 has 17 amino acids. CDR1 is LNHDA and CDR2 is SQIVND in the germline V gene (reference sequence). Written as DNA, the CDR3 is TGTGCCAGTAGGATAGGACAGGGGGAATATAGCAATCAGCCCCAGCATTTT. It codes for CASRIGQGEYSNQPQHF.

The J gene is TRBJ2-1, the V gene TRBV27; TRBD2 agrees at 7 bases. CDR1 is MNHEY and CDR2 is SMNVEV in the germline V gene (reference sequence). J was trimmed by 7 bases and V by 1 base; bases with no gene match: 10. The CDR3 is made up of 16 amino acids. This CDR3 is CASSLLGGGPPNEQFF. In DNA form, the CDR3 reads TGTGCCAGCAGTTTATTGGGGGGAGGGCCTCCGAATGAGCAGTTCTTC.

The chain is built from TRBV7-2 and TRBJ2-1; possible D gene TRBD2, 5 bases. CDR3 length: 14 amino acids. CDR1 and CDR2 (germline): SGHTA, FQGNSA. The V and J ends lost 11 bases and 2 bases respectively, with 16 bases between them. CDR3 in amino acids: CALASGGTYNEQFF. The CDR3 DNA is TGTGCCCTAGCTTCAGGTGGGACCTACAATGAGCAGTTCTTC.

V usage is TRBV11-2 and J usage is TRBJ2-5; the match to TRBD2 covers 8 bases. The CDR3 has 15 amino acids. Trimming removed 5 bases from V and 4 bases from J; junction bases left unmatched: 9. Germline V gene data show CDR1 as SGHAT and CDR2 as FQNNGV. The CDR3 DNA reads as TGTGCCAGCAGCGGTCCAGCGGGAGTTGGAGAGACCCAGTACTTC. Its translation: CASSGPAGVGETQYF.

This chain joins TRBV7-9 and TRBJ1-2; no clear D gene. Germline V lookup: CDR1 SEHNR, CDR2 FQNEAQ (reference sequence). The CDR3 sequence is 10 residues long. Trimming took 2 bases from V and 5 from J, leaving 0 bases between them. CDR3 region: CASSLYGYTF. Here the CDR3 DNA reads TGTGCCAGCAGCTTATATGGCTACACCTTC.

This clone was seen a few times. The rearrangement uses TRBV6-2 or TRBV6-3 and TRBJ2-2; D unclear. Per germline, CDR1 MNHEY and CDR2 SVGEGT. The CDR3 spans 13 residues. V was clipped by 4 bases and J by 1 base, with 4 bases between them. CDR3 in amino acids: CASSLLNTGELFF. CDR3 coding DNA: TGTGCCAGCAGTTTGTTGAACACCGGGGAGCTGTTTTTT.